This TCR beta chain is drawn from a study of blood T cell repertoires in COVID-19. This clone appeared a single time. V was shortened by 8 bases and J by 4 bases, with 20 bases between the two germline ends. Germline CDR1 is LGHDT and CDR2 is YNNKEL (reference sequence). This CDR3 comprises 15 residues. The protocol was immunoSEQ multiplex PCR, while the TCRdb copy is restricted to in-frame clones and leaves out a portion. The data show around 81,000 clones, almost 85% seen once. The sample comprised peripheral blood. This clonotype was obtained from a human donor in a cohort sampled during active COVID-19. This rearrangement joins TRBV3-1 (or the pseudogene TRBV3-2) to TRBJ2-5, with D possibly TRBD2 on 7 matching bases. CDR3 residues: CASSLGGGPRETQYF. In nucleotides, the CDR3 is TGTGCCAGCTCCCTTGGGGGGGGGCCTCGAGAGACCCAGTACTTC.